The 29 T cell receptor beta chains given below trace back to one sample, sequenced in a study of vaccination effects on CD4 cells after COVID-19. Viral peptide pool expansion of antigen-specific CD4+ T cells preceded sequencing in the ViraFEST assay. Once cultured for more than nine days, the cells underwent separation to obtain CD4+ T cells. Vaccine recipients had no previous SARS-CoV-2 infection; their nucleocapsid antibodies were negative. Antigens of these TCRs are unknown. The table came from immunoSEQ multiplex PCR; TCRdb's copy has only in-frame clones and leaves some out. Of about 52,000 clones listed, 60% to 80% are singletons. The sequences come from CD4+ T cells from PBMCs cultured with HCoV-OC43 spike peptides, collected before COVID-19 vaccination. As for subset: HCoV-OC43 spike overlapping peptide pool stimulation. All receptors derive from a human donor who received a COVID-19 vaccine.

This rearrangement joins TRBV5-6 to TRBJ2-1, with 10 positions matching TRBD2. CDR1 is SGHDT, CDR2 YYEEEE, per germline. Trimming at V came to 4 bases and at J to 4 bases, leaving 5 bases not matched to a gene. The CDR3 loop spans 15 amino acids. The CDR3 nucleotides are TGTGCCAGCAGCACGAGCGGGGGGGGTTACAATGAGCAGTTCTTC. Its protein product is CASSTSGGGYNEQFF.

This clone has just a few counts. This chain uses TRBV19 with TRBJ2-2; possible D gene TRBD1, 5 bases. V shed 7 bases and J shed 0 bases, with 18 bases lying between them. This CDR3 spans 17 amino acids. The germline V gene encodes CDR1 LNHDA and CDR2 SQIVND (reference sequence). The CDR3 nucleotides are TGTGCCAGTACCCCCACCCGTTGGACAACGAACACCGGGGAGCTGTTTTTT. The encoded protein is CASTPTRWTTNTGELFF.

The V and J genes are TRBV9 and TRBJ2-2; D possibly corresponds to TRBD1 (6 bases). V was clipped by 4 bases and J by 4 bases, with 11 bases between them. Germline lookup yields CDR1 SGDLS and CDR2 YYNGEE. The CDR3 totals 14 residues. For the CDR3, the DNA is TGTGCCAGCAGCTACCGGGACACCACCGGGGAGCTGTTTTTT. This sequence encodes CASSYRDTTGELFF. Full variable domain (rest looked up from reference TRBV9 and TRBJ2-2): DSGVTQTPKHLITATGQRVTLRCSPRSGDLSVYWYQQSLDQGLQFLIQYYNGEERAKGNILERFSAQQFPDLHSELNLSSLELGDSALYFCASSYRDTTGELFFGEGSRLTVL.

The J gene is TRBJ2-5, the V gene TRBV11-1; no reliable D call. The CDR3 spans 11 residues. V was clipped by 3 bases and J by 5 bases, with 4 bases between them. Germline CDR1 and CDR2: SGHAT and FQDESV (reference sequence). The CDR3, as DNA: TGTGCCAGCAGCTTGAGGGAGACCCAGTACTTC. Residues: CASSLRETQYF. The whole variable domain, remainder taken from reference TRBV11-1 and TRBJ2-5, is EAEVAQSPRYKITEKSQAVAFWCDPISGHATLYWYRQILGQGPELLVQFQDESVVDDSQLPKDRFSAERLKGVDSTLKIQPAELGDSAMYLCASSLRETQYFGPGTRLLVL.

The rearrangement uses TRBV7-2 and TRBJ2-6, with D hard to call. CDR3 length equals 16 residues. Germline V gene lookup returns CDR1 SGHTA and CDR2 FQGNSA. Deletions cut 0 bases from V and 2 bases from J, with 8 bases between. The DNA for the CDR3 is TGTGCCAGCAGCTTAGCGCATGGGGCTGGGGCCAACGTCCTGACTTTC. Translation gives CASSLAHGAGANVLTF.

The V call is TRBV4-3, the J call TRBJ1-2; tentatively, D is TRBD1 (5 bases). This CDR3 is built from 15 residues. CDR1 and CDR2 from the germline V gene are LGHNA and YSLEER. V lost 0 bases to trimming and J lost 8 bases, with 16 bases between them. CDR3 protein: CASSQDRGGAWGYTF. CDR3 DNA sequence: TGCGCCAGCAGCCAAGATAGGGGCGGTGCCTGGGGCTACACCTTC.

This clone was seen only a few times. The V gene is TRBV5-1, the J gene TRBJ2-7; TRBD1 aligns across 7 bases. This CDR3 is 13 amino acids long. The V segment lost 4 bases and the J segment 6 bases; nucleotides outside the gene matches: 7. From germline, CDR1 is SGHRS and CDR2 YFSETQ. In DNA, the CDR3 is TGCGCCAGCAGCCGGGACAGCTCTTCCGAGCAGTACGTC. Its translation: CASSRDSSSEQYV.

J is TRBJ1-5 and V is TRBV5-1, with D possibly TRBD1 on 6 matching bases. Deletions cut 3 bases from V and 6 bases from J, with 16 bases between. The germline V gene has CDR1 SGHRS and CDR2 YFSETQ. This CDR3 region has 15 residues. The CDR3 DNA reads TGCGCCAGCAGCTGGGAGGGGGAACCTACTCAGCCCCAGCATTTT. Amino acids: CASSWEGEPTQPQHF.

The chain recombines TRBV7-3 with TRBJ2-1; the D is unclear. CDR3 length: 14 amino acids. V was cut by 2 bases and J by 6 bases, with 11 bases left in between. CDR1 SGHTA and CDR2 FQGTGA come from the germline V gene. CDR3 in amino acids: CASSLGNSGNEQFF. CDR3 DNA: TGTGCCAGCAGCTTAGGTAATTCCGGCAATGAGCAGTTCTTC.

The genes are TRBV7-3 and TRBJ2-3, with D perhaps matching TRBD1 or TRBD2 (7 bases each). V lost 2 bases and J lost 4, with 13 bases in between. CDR3 length: 15 residues. Looked up from germline, CDR1 is SGHTA and CDR2 is FQGTGA. CDR3 DNA: TGTGCCAGCAGCTTAGCGGGGGACAGTTCAGATACGCAGTATTTT. Encoded protein: CASSLAGDSSDTQYF.

This chain connects TRBV6-5 to TRBJ1-1; weak D call: TRBD1 (6 bases). CDR3 length equals 13 residues. V gave up 6 bases and J gave up 1 base, with 9 bases separating them. Germline V lookup: CDR1 MNHEY, CDR2 SVGAGI. This chain's CDR3 is CASRRQENTEAFF. The CDR3 nucleotides are TGTGCCAGCAGAAGACAGGAGAACACTGAAGCTTTCTTT.

J is TRBJ2-5 and V is TRBV19; 13 nucleotides match TRBD2. The J segment lost 0 bases and the V segment lost 6 bases, leaving 13 bases of the junction unmatched. Looked up from germline, CDR1 is LNHDA and CDR2 is SQIVND (reference sequence). The CDR3 length is 19 residues. In DNA, the CDR3 is TGTGCCAGTAGCGAACTGACTAGCGGGGGGCTTAAGTACCAAGAGACCCAGTACTTC. Protein sequence: CASSELTSGGLKYQETQYF.

The V gene is TRBV5-1, the J gene TRBJ2-3, with D perhaps given as TRBD1 or TRBD2 (6 bases each). V lost 4 bases, J lost 2 bases, and 14 bases lay in between. CDR1 and CDR2 (germline): SGHRS, YFSETQ. CDR3 size: 15 residues. CDR3 sequence (DNA): TGCGCCAGCAGCGGTGCGGGACAACCCACAGATACGCAGTATTTT. It specifies CASSGAGQPTDTQYF.

CDR3 DNA: TGTGCCAGCTCACCGGTGGGGAACACTGAAGCTTTCTTT. It translates to CASSPVGNTEAFF. This chain joins TRBV18 and TRBJ1-1, with D unresolved. Germline V gene lookup returns CDR1 KGHSH and CDR2 LQKENI. This CDR3 contains 13 residues. The V end lost 3 bases, the J end lost 1 base, and 6 bases lay between the germline ends.

This chain connects TRBV15 to TRBJ1-4; 8 bases agree with TRBD1. The germline CDR1 and CDR2 sequences are LNHNV and YYDKDF (reference sequence). V was pared by 0 bases and J by 6 bases, with 9 bases of the junction left unmatched. The CDR3 contains 17 residues. As DNA, the CDR3 is TGTGCCACCAGCAGAGACCGATACAGGGGGTTGGATGAAAAACTGTTTTTT. Encoded protein: CATSRDRYRGLDEKLFF.

The chain uses TRBV18 and TRBJ2-3, with TRBD2 as a possible D gene (6 bases). Trimming removed 0 bases from V and 0 bases from J, with 10 bases in between. CDR3 length: 16 amino acids. Germline CDR1 reads KGHSH; CDR2 reads LQKENI. The CDR3: CASSPPSTSSTDTQYF. The CDR3 DNA sequence: TGTGCCAGCTCACCACCTTCGACTAGTAGCACAGATACGCAGTATTTT.

This chain uses TRBV10-2 with TRBJ2-1, with D hard to call. Germline CDR1 reads WSHSY; CDR2 reads SAAADI. V gave up 4 bases and J gave up 0 bases, with 10 bases separating them. This CDR3 comprises 15 residues. The CDR3 region is CASSVQASSYNEQFF. As DNA, the CDR3 is TGCGCCAGCAGTGTTCAGGCAAGCTCCTACAATGAGCAGTTCTTC.

CDR3 sequence: CATSDVGDTQYF. CDR3 in DNA: TGTGCCACCAGTGATGTGGGGGATACGCAGTATTTT. This chain joins TRBV24-1 and TRBJ2-3; D not resolved. Trimming stripped 3 bases from V and 6 bases from J, with 6 bases between. This CDR3 has 12 amino acids. CDR1 is KGHDR, CDR2 SFDVKD, per germline.

V is TRBV7-8 and J is TRBJ1-1; 8 nucleotides agree with TRBD1. The CDR3 is made up of 14 amino acids. Germline CDR1 SGHVS, CDR2 FQNEAQ. After removal of 6 bases from V and 1 base from J, the junction contained 4 bases not matched to a gene. As DNA, the CDR3 is TGTGCCAGCAGAAGGGGGACAGGGAACACTGAAGCTTTCTTT. It yields the protein CASRRGTGNTEAFF.

The J gene is TRBJ1-2, the V gene TRBV5-1; D unclear. The length of the CDR3 is 13 residues. In germline, CDR1 is SGHRS, CDR2 YFSETQ. The ends were cut back, 4 bases at V and 2 bases at J, with 9 bases in the middle. The CDR3 loop is CASSPTENYGYTF. CDR3 sequence (DNA): TGCGCCAGCAGCCCGACGGAGAACTATGGCTACACCTTC.

This chain connects TRBV7-2 to TRBJ1-6; tentatively, D is TRBD1 (5 bases). Germline loops: CDR1 SGHTA, CDR2 FQGNSA. Trimming took off 0 bases at V and 7 bases at J, with 7 bases between the two ends. The CDR3 contains 14 residues. As DNA, the CDR3 is TGTGCCAGCAGCTTAGCGCAGGGAAATTCACCCCTCCACTTT. Translating gives CASSLAQGNSPLHF.

The chain uses TRBV9 and TRBJ1-2; D remains unclear. CDR3 length: 13 amino acids. Trimming stripped 3 bases from V and 4 bases from J, with 10 bases between. The germline gives CDR1 SGDLS, CDR2 YYNGEE. The CDR3 sequence: CASSAHQAYGYTF. In DNA form, the CDR3 reads TGTGCCAGCAGCGCCCACCAGGCCTATGGCTACACCTTC. The full variable domain, rest sourced from reference TRBV9 and TRBJ1-2, is DSGVTQTPKHLITATGQRVTLRCSPRSGDLSVYWYQQSLDQGLQFLIQYYNGEERAKGNILERFSAQQFPDLHSELNLSSLELGDSALYFCASSAHQAYGYTFGSGTRLTVV.

The chain employs TRBV2 and TRBJ2-7, with D tentatively TRBD2 (5 bases). This CDR3 is 13 amino acids long. The germline V gene encodes CDR1 SNHLY and CDR2 FYNNEI. V gave up 1 base and J gave up 4 bases, with 8 bases separating them. CDR3 sequence: CASSEDLAYEQYV. CDR3 coding DNA: TGTGCCAGCAGTGAAGACCTAGCTTACGAGCAGTACGTC.

This sequence joins TRBV28 and TRBJ1-3; 10 nucleotides match TRBD1. This CDR3 contains 16 residues. V was clipped by 1 base and J by 2 bases; unmatched bases: 2. CDR1 and CDR2 (germline): MDHEN, SYDVKM. DNA of the CDR3: TGTGCCAGCAGTTTATATGGACAGGGGGCTGGAAACACCATATATTTT. It is translated as CASSLYGQGAGNTIYF.

The rearrangement joins TRBV19 to TRBJ2-3; no clear D gene. Germline assignment: CDR1 LNHDA and CDR2 SQIVND (reference sequence). The germline V and J ends were trimmed by 5 bases and 5 bases, with 17 bases remaining between them. The CDR3 consists of 15 residues. Here the CDR3 reads CASSPDSFGLDTQYF. In DNA form, the CDR3 reads TGTGCCAGTAGTCCGGATTCTTTCGGCCTAGATACGCAGTATTTT.

This chain uses TRBV5-6 with TRBJ2-5; 7 positions agree with TRBD1. V gave up 4 bases and J gave up 4 bases; unmatched junction bases: 13. Per germline, CDR1 SGHDT and CDR2 YYEEEE. CDR3 length: 16 amino acids. CDR3 residues: CASSQATGLRRETQYF. CDR3 DNA: TGTGCCAGCAGCCAAGCGACAGGGCTTAGAAGAGAGACCCAGTACTTC.

The chain has TRBV3-1 (or the pseudogene TRBV3-2) and TRBJ2-7; D possibly corresponds to TRBD2 (6 bases). Trimming took 1 base from V and 7 from J, leaving 8 bases between them. CDR3 length equals 12 residues. The germline CDR1 and CDR2 sequences are LGHDT and YNNKEL (reference sequence). This CDR3 is CASSQGGGEQYV. The DNA of the CDR3 is TGTGCCAGCAGCCAAGGAGGAGGGGAGCAGTACGTC.

The chain combines TRBV7-2 with TRBJ1-2; D is perhaps TRBD1 (6 bases). Germline V gives CDR1 SGHTA, CDR2 FQGNSA. Trimming stripped 5 bases from V and 1 base from J, with 14 bases between. The CDR3 extends over 15 amino acids. CDR3 in DNA: TGTGCCAGCAGCAAGACAGGTCTGATTAACTATGGCTACACCTTC. Protein product: CASSKTGLINYGYTF.

This clone was seen a handful of times. The gene calls are TRBV6-5 and TRBJ1-5; D might be TRBD1 (6 bases). Germline lookup yields CDR1 MNHEY and CDR2 SVGAGI. This CDR3 contains 14 residues. Trimming shortened V by 8 bases and J by 3 bases, and 14 bases separated the two germline ends. Here the CDR3 reads CASLDGGFNQPQHF. The CDR3 coding sequence is TGTGCCAGCCTAGACGGGGGCTTCAATCAGCCCCAGCATTTT.